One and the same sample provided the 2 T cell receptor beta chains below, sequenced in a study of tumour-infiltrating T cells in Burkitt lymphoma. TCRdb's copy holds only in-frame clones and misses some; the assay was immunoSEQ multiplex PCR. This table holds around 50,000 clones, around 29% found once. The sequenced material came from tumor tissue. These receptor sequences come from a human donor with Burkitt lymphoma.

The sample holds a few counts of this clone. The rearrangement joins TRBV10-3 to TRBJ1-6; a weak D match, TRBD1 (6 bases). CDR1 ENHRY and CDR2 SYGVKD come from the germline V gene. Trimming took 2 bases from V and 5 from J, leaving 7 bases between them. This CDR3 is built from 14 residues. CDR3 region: CAISETGNNSPLHF. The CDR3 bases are TGTGCCATCAGTGAGACAGGGAATAATTCACCCCTCCACTTT.

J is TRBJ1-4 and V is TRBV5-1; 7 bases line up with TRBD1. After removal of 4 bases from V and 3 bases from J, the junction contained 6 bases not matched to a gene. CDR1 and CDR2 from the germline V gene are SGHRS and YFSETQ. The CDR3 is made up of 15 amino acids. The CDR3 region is CASSLMTGSNEKLFF. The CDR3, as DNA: TGCGCCAGCAGCCTGATGACAGGGTCTAATGAAAAACTGTTTTTT.